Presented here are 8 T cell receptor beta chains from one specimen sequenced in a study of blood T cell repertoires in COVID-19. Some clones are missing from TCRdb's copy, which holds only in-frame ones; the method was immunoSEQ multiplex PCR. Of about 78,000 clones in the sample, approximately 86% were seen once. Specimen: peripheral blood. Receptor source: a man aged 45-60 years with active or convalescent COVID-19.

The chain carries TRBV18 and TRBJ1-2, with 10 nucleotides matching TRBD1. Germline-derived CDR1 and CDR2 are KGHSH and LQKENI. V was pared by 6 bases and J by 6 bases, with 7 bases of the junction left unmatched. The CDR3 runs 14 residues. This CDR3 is CASSITGTGDGYTF. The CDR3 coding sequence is TGTGCCAGCTCGATTACCGGGACAGGGGATGGCTACACCTTC.

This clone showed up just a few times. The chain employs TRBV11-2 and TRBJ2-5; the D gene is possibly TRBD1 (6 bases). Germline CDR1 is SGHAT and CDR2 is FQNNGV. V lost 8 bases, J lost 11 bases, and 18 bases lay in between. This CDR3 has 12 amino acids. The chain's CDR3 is CASQNSSGQQYF. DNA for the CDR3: TGTGCCAGCCAGAACAGCTCGGGACAACAGTACTTC. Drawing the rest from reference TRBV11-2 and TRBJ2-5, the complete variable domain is EAGVAQSPRYKIIEKRQSVAFWCNPISGHATLYWYQQILGQGPKLLIQFQNNGVVDDSQLPKDRFSAERLKGVDSTLKIQPAKLEDSAVYLCASQNSSGQQYFGPGTRLLVL.

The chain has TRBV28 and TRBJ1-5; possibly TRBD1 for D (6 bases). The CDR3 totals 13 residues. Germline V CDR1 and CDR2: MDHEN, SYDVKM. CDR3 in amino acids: CSTTAGGLQPQHF. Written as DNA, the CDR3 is TGTTCTACCACGGCGGGGGGCCTTCAGCCCCAGCATTTT.

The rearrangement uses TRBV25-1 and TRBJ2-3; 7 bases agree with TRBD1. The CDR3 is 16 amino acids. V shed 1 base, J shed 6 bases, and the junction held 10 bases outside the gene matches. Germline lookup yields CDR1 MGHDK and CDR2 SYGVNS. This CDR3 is CASSESDRNDVDTQYF. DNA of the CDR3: TGTGCCAGCAGTGAATCGGACAGGAACGATGTGGATACGCAGTATTTT.

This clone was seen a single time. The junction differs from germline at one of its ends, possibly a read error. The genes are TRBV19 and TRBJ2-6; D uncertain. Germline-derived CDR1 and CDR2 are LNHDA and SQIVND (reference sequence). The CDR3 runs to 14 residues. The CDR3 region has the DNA TGTGCCAGTAGATCCCTCTCTTGGGCCAACGTCCTGACTTTC. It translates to CASRSLSWANVLTF.

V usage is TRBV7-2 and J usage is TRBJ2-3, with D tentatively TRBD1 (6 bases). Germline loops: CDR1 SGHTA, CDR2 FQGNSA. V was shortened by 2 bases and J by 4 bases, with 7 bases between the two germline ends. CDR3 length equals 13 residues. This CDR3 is CASSLKGADTQYF. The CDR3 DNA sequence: TGTGCCAGCAGCTTAAAGGGGGCAGATACGCAGTATTTT.

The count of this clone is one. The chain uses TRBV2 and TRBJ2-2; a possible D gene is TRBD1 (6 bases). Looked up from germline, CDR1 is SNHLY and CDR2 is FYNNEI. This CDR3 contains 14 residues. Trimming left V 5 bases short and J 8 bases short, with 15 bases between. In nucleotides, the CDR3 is TGTGCCAGCAGTAACCCTTTACAGGGTGGGGAGCTGTTTTTT. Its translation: CASSNPLQGGELFF.

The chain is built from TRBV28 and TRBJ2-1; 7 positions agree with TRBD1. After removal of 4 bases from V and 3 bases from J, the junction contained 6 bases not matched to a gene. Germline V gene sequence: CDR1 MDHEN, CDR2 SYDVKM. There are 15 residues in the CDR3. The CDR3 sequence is CASSYMTGRYNEQFF. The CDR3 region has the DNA TGTGCCAGCAGTTACATGACAGGGCGCTACAATGAGCAGTTCTTC.